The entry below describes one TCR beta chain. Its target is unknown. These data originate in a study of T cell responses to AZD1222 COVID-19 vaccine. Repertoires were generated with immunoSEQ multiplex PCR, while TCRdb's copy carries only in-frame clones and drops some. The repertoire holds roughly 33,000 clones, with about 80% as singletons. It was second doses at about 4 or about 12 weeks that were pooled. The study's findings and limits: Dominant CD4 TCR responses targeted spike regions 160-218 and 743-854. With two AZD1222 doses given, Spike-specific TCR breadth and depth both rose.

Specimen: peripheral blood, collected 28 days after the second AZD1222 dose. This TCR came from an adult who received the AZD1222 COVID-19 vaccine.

The CDR3 is CASTGEGYGYTF. Written as DNA, the CDR3 is TGTGCCAGCACAGGGGAGGGCTATGGCTACACCTTC. The rearrangement uses TRBV12-3 or TRBV12-4 and TRBJ1-2; maybe TRBD1 (6 bases). This CDR3 comprises 12 residues. V was pared by 7 bases and J by 4 bases, with 10 bases between.